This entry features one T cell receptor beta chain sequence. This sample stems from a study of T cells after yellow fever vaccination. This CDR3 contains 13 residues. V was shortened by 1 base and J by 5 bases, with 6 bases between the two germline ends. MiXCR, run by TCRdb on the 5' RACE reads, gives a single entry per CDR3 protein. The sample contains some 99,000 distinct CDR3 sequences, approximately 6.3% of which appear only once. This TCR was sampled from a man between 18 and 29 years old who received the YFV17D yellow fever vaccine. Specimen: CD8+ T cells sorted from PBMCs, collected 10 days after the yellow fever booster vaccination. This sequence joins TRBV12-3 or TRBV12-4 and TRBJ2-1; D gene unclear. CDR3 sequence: CASSLGFNNEQFF. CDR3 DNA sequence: TGTGCCAGCAGTTTAGGTTTTAACAATGAGCAGTTCTTC.